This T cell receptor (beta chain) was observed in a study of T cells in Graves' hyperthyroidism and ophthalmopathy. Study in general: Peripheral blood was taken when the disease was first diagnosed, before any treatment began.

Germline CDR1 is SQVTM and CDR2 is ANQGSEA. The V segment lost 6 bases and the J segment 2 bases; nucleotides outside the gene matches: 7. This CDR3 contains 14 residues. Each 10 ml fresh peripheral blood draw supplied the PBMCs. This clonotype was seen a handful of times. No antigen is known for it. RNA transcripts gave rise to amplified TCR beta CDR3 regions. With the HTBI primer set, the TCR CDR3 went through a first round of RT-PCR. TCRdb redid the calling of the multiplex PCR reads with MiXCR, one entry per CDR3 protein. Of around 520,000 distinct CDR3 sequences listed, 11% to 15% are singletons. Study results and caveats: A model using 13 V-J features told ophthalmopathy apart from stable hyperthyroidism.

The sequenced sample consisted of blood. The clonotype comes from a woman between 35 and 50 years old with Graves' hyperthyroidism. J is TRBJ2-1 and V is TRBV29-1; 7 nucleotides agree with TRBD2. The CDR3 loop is CSVGPSGTYNEQFF. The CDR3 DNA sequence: TGCAGCGTCGGGCCAAGCGGGACCTACAATGAGCAGTTCTTC.